These T cell receptor beta chains were read from a single sample in a study of cytomegalovirus exposure and HLA in healthy donors. Libraries were prepared by immunoSEQ multiplex PCR; TCRdb keeps only in-frame clonotypes and omits some of them. The sample yields about 120,000 clones, approximately 60% seen once. Sample: PBMCs. These receptors were collected from a woman aged 30 to 39 in good health and CMV-seronegative. The conserved cysteine and the conserved F or W are not part of the CDR3 here. Some rows have no size entry. The others give once, few or many, or a class for an expanded clone.

j_call clone_size v_call cdr3_aa
TRBJ1-3 few TRBV7-6 ASSLGQPGSGNTIY
TRBJ2-5 . TRBV7-3 ASSLGGSVGETQY
TRBJ2-3 . TRBV6-5 AVGRVTDTQY
TRBJ2-7 . TRBV2 ASSEMRGAYEQY
TRBJ1-5 . TRBV7-6 ASSLAAGESNQPQH
TRBJ1-6 . TRBV10-2 ASSEGGQGSSYNSPLH
TRBJ2-1 once TRBV11-3 ASSLDPGGLNEQF
TRBJ1-4 few TRBV10-3 AISGGRDNGEKLF
TRBJ2-1 . TRBV10-2 ASSSGTTSGQF
TRBJ2-7 . TRBV6-4 ASRRGASGPYEQY
TRBJ1-5 . TRBV4-3 ASSLRWVEDYSNQPQH
TRBJ2-7 . TRBV7-3 ASSLGTSSEQY
TRBJ1-5 few TRBV7-2 ASSPNRNQPQH
TRBJ1-5 . TRBV7-9 ASSSGTGIFQPQH
TRBJ2-1 . TRBV5-1 ASSLDSGSLYNEQF
TRBJ1-5 . TRBV4-1 ASSLPGGNQPQH
TRBJ2-2 . TRBV11-2 ASSLQLAGNTGELF
TRBJ2-5 . TRBV28 ASRNRGKETQY
TRBJ2-7 few TRBV6-1 ASSEESGSSYEQY
TRBJ2-3 . TRBV6-5 ASRRSGSSDTQY
TRBJ1-6 . TRBV6-6 ASKKTGKESPLH
TRBJ1-3 . TRBV28 ASSLAWSGNTIY
TRBJ2-3 . TRBV5-1 ASSLGGRLGDTQY
TRBJ2-2 few TRBV27 ASKTQGAGTGELF
TRBJ2-7 . TRBV27 ASSSGTSIYEQY
TRBJ1-1 . TRBV5-4 ASSLARGANTEAF
TRBJ2-1 . TRBV9 ASSAPVGGIGNEQF
TRBJ1-2 . TRBV7-9 ASSLAQGTGSGYT
TRBJ1-3 . TRBV25-1 ASSAFRGIYGNTIY
TRBJ1-2 . TRBV29-1 SVEPQGDYGYT
. . TRBV19 ASRGAGIYEQY
TRBJ2-7 . TRBV15 ATSRQGFYEQY
TRBJ1-1 . TRBV5-5 ASSSQGASYGEAF
TRBJ1-2 . TRBV18 ASSPERSGIYGYT
TRBJ2-7 . TRBV5-1 ASSAGTGASYEQY